This entry lists 23 T cell receptor beta chains sequenced from one sample in a study of CD8 T cells in Susac syndrome. Random hexamers were used to reverse transcribe an amount of 0.5 to 1 ug RNA. TCRdb analysed the immunoSEQ multiplex PCR reads with MiXCR anew, one entry per CDR3 protein. The sample consists of around 300,000 distinct CDR3 sequences, approximately 91% of them appearing once. Sequencing was done on a sample of CD8+ T cells from PBMCs. These receptors came from a human donor with multiple sclerosis.

The count of this clonotype is one. V gene TRBV11-2 combines with J gene TRBJ2-1; 7 positions agree with TRBD1. Germline V lookup: CDR1 SGHAT, CDR2 FQNNGV. CDR3 length equals 16 residues. V was clipped by 5 bases and J by 1 base; unmatched bases: 8. Here the CDR3 DNA reads TGTGCCAGCAGCCCCCGGGACAGTTCTTCCTACAATGAGCAGTTCTTC. It codes for CASSPRDSSSYNEQFF.

This CDR3 reads CASGPLQGRADTQYF. CDR3 coding DNA: TGTGCCAGCGGCCCCCTCCAGGGGAGGGCGGATACGCAGTATTTT. The rearrangement joins TRBV27 to TRBJ2-3; the D gene is possibly TRBD2 (7 bases). Germline values: CDR1 MNHEY, CDR2 SMNVEV (reference sequence). V lost 8 bases to trimming and J lost 6 bases, with 21 bases between them. The length of the CDR3 is 15 residues.

This rearrangement joins TRBV20-1 to TRBJ2-4; tentatively, D is TRBD2 (6 bases). This CDR3 spans 14 amino acids. V lost 0 bases to trimming and J lost 6 bases, with 12 bases between them. The germline gives CDR1 DFQATT, CDR2 SNEGSKA (reference sequence). The CDR3, as DNA: TGCAGTGCTAGAGATTTAAGGGGAGGAAACATTCAGTACTTC. Translation gives CSARDLRGGNIQYF.

The rearrangement joins TRBV28 to TRBJ2-5, with D perhaps matching TRBD1 or TRBD2 (6 bases each). This CDR3 has 18 residues. Trimming took off 4 bases at V and 5 bases at J, with 26 bases between the two ends. Germline loops: CDR1 MDHEN, CDR2 SYDVKM. For the CDR3, the DNA is TGTGCCAGCAGTTCTCCCCGGGGGCTAGAACTATGGTCGGAGACCCAGTACTTC. It yields the protein CASSSPRGLELWSETQYF.

This chain joins TRBV20-1 and TRBJ2-1; D is undetermined. CDR1 and CDR2 (germline): DFQATT, SNEGSKA (reference sequence). V was pared by 5 bases and J by 0 bases, with 8 bases between. This CDR3 comprises 13 residues. The CDR3 nucleotides read TGCAGTGCTCCACCTAGCTCCTACAATGAGCAGTTCTTC. Translation: CSAPPSSYNEQFF.

This chain uses TRBV15 with TRBJ2-7; TRBD1 agrees at 9 bases. V shed 5 bases and J 6 bases; nucleotides not matched to a gene: 11. The germline V gene has CDR1 LNHNV and CDR2 YYDKDF (reference sequence). This CDR3 contains 15 residues. The CDR3 sequence: CATSDPGTGLGEQYF. The CDR3 region has the DNA TGTGCCACCAGCGACCCCGGGACAGGGTTGGGCGAGCAGTACTTC.

The rearrangement joins TRBV11-2 to TRBJ2-3; 11 bases line up with TRBD2. The CDR3 spans 17 residues. CDR1 and CDR2 from the germline V gene are SGHAT and FQNNGV. V lost 0 bases, J lost 1 base, and 3 bases stayed unmatched. DNA of the CDR3: TGTGCCAGCAGCTTAGATATTAGCGGGAGGGGCACAGATACGCAGTATTTT. It translates to CASSLDISGRGTDTQYF.

This sequence joins TRBV4-3 and TRBJ2-7, with 7 bases aligning to TRBD1. Per germline, CDR1 LGHNA and CDR2 YSLEER. This CDR3 region has 15 residues. The V gene end was trimmed by 4 bases and the J gene end by 4 bases; junction bases not matched to a gene: 10. The chain's CDR3 is CASSPSGGGGYEQYF. In DNA form, the CDR3 reads TGCGCCAGCAGCCCCTCAGGGGGTGGGGGATACGAGCAGTACTTC.

The gene calls are TRBV5-1 and TRBJ2-7; D is perhaps TRBD2 (5 bases). Trimming took 4 bases from V and 2 from J, leaving 13 bases between them. CDR3 length equals 14 residues. CDR1 and CDR2 (germline): SGHRS, YFSETQ. The CDR3 is CASSRSGGTYEQYF. In nucleotides, the CDR3 is TGCGCCAGCAGCCGCTCCGGAGGAACCTACGAGCAGTACTTC. The whole variable domain, remainder taken from reference TRBV5-1 and TRBJ2-7, is KAGVTQTPRYLIKTRGQQVTLSCSPISGHRSVSWYQQTPGQGLQFLFEYFSETQRNKGNFPGRFSGRQFSNSRSEMNVSTLELGDSALYLCASSRSGGTYEQYFGPGTRLTVT.

Details on this clonotype: A read error may produce the germline difference seen at one junction end. The chain uses TRBV12-3 or TRBV12-4 and TRBJ2-1; possible D gene TRBD2, 6 bases. The CDR3 is made up of 15 amino acids. CDR3 in amino acids: CASSIRDSPYSEQFF. CDR3 sequence (DNA): TGTGCCAGCAGCATACGGGACTCGCCGTACAGTGAGCAGTTCTTC.

The chain is built from TRBV20-1 and TRBJ2-7, with TRBD2 matching 7 bases. CDR1 is DFQATT and CDR2 is SNEGSKA in the germline V gene (reference sequence). The CDR3 is 13 residues long. V lost 5 bases to trimming and J lost 3 bases; unmatched junction nucleotides: 7. The CDR3 protein is CSAPVGGNYEQYF. In DNA form, the CDR3 reads TGCAGTGCTCCCGTGGGAGGGAACTACGAGCAGTACTTC.

This clonotype occurred once. The junction and the germline gene differ at one end; a read error may be behind it. This rearrangement joins TRBV28 to TRBJ1-2; 8 nucleotides match TRBD1. The germline CDR1 and CDR2 sequences are MDHEN and SYDVKM. The CDR3 has 13 amino acids. CDR3 nucleotides: TGTGCCAGCACGGGAAGGACAGGGCTGAATGGAGGCTTC. This sequence encodes CASTGRTGLNGGF.

The gene calls are TRBV7-9 and TRBJ2-1; D gene unclear. Germline V gives CDR1 SEHNR, CDR2 FQNEAQ (reference sequence). This CDR3 has 17 amino acids. The V and J ends lost 3 bases and 7 bases respectively, with 22 bases between them. CDR3 loop: CASSFSSGSRSWNEQFF. The CDR3 DNA reads TGTGCCAGCAGCTTCTCCTCGGGCAGCCGATCGTGGAATGAGCAGTTCTTC. Combining the CDR3 with reference TRBV7-9 and TRBJ2-1 gives the whole variable domain DTGVSQNPRHKITKRGQNVTFRCDPISEHNRLYWYRQTLGQGPEFLTYFQNEAQLEKSRLLSDRFSAERPKGSFSTLEIQRTEQGDSAMYLCASSFSSGSRSWNEQFFGPGTRLTVL.

The CDR3 region is CASSQEQTGPNTGELFF. Here the CDR3 DNA reads TGTGCCAGCAGCCAAGAACAGACAGGTCCGAACACCGGGGAGCTGTTTTTT. The J gene is TRBJ2-2, the V gene TRBV4-2; a weak D match, TRBD1 (6 bases). The germline V and J ends were trimmed by 0 bases and 0 bases, with 11 bases remaining between them. The CDR3 consists of 17 residues. Germline CDR1 is LGHNA and CDR2 is YNFKEQ.

The chain is built from TRBV14 and TRBJ1-1, with D unclear. The germline V gene has CDR1 SGHDN and CDR2 FVKESK. V was clipped by 0 bases and J by 1 base, with 12 bases between them. The CDR3 sequence is 16 residues long. CDR3 sequence reads: CASSQDGRHRNTEAFF. The CDR3 bases are TGTGCCAGCAGCCAAGACGGGAGACATAGGAACACTGAAGCTTTCTTT. Drawing the rest from reference TRBV14 and TRBJ1-1, the complete variable domain is EAGVTQFPSHSVIEKGQTVTLRCDPISGHDNLYWYRRVMGKEIKFLLHFVKESKQDESGMPNNRFLAERTGGTYSTLKVQPAELEDSGVYFCASSQDGRHRNTEAFFGQGTRLTVV.

The chain is built from TRBV7-2 and TRBJ2-7; D is ambiguous. Germline V CDR1 and CDR2: SGHTA, FQGNSA. This CDR3 is built from 14 residues. The V and J ends lost 1 base and 1 base respectively, with 8 bases between them. Here the CDR3 reads CASSLVQGSYEQYF. In DNA form, the CDR3 reads TGTGCCAGCAGCTTAGTTCAAGGTTCCTACGAGCAGTACTTC.

The chain couples TRBV7-2 to TRBJ2-7; the match to TRBD2 covers 8 bases. With V trimmed by 3 bases and J by 5 bases, 6 bases remained unmatched. The length of the CDR3 is 14 residues. The germline gives CDR1 SGHTA, CDR2 FQGNSA. The CDR3 coding sequence is TGTGCCAGCAGCTTCACTAGCGGAGCCGACGAGCAGTACTTC. Its protein product is CASSFTSGADEQYF. Looking up the rest from reference TRBV7-2 and TRBJ2-7 gives the full variable domain: GAGVSQSPSNKVTEKGKDVELRCDPISGHTALYWYRQSLGQGLEFLIYFQGNSAPDKSGLPSDRFSAERTGGSVSTLTIQRTQQEDSAVYLCASSFTSGADEQYFGPGTRLTVT.

CDR3 in amino acids: CASSQVLDPAAQYF. The CDR3 DNA reads TGTGCCAGCAGCCAAGTCTTGGACCCAGCGGCCCAGTACTTC. The chain links TRBV3-1 to TRBJ2-5; tentative D call: TRBD2 (5 bases). V dropped 1 base and J dropped 9 bases, with 15 bases sitting between them. Germline CDR1 is LGHDT and CDR2 is YNNKEL (reference sequence). The CDR3 length is 14 residues.

V gene TRBV30 combines with J gene TRBJ2-7; the D gene could be TRBD1 or TRBD2 (7 bases each). The CDR3 contains 15 residues. Germline V gene sequence: CDR1 GTSNPN, CDR2 SVGIG (reference sequence). V was clipped by 7 bases and J by 0 bases, with 19 bases between them. The CDR3 reads CASGGEQGFSYEQYF. The CDR3 DNA sequence: TGTGCCTCAGGGGGGGAGCAGGGGTTCTCCTACGAGCAGTACTTC. Full variable domain (remainder filled in from reference TRBV30 and TRBJ2-7): SQTIHQWPATLVQPVGSPLSLECTVEGTSNPNLYWYRQAAGRGLQLLFYSVGIGQISSEVPQNLSASRPQDRQFILSSKKLLLSDSGFYLCASGGEQGFSYEQYFGPGTRLTVT.

The rearrangement uses TRBV7-9 and TRBJ1-4; 7 bases fit TRBD1. V lost 5 bases, J lost 3 bases, and 6 bases stayed unmatched. This CDR3 contains 15 residues. Germline CDR1 reads SEHNR; CDR2 reads FQNEAQ (reference sequence). This chain's CDR3 is CASSGGTESNEKLFF. As DNA, the CDR3 is TGTGCCAGCAGCGGCGGGACAGAATCTAATGAAAAACTGTTTTTT.

This chain connects TRBV19 to TRBJ2-1; D may be TRBD1 or TRBD2 (5 bases each). The V gene's germline CDR1 is LNHDA and CDR2 SQIVND (reference sequence). V was clipped by 6 bases and J by 0 bases, with 15 bases between them. This CDR3 is built from 16 residues. CDR3 bases: TGTGCCAGTAGCTGGGGGTGGCGGAGCTCCTACAATGAGCAGTTCTTC. Translating it yields CASSWGWRSSYNEQFF.

The rearrangement uses TRBV12-3 or TRBV12-4 and TRBJ1-1; no clear D. The CDR3 is 12 residues long. The V and J ends lost 3 bases and 8 bases respectively, with 10 bases between them. The CDR3 loop reads CASSFGSVEAFF. The CDR3, as DNA: TGTGCCAGCAGTTTTGGATCAGTCGAAGCTTTCTTT.

V and J are TRBV19 and TRBJ2-7; tentatively, D is TRBD2 (7 bases). Germline CDR1 LNHDA, CDR2 SQIVND (reference sequence). CDR3 length: 19 residues. Trimming stripped 0 bases from V and 0 bases from J, with 21 bases between. The CDR3 protein is CASSIEGGLRRRSSYEQYF. The CDR3 DNA reads TGTGCCAGTAGTATAGAGGGGGGGCTCCGACGACGGAGCTCCTACGAGCAGTACTTC.